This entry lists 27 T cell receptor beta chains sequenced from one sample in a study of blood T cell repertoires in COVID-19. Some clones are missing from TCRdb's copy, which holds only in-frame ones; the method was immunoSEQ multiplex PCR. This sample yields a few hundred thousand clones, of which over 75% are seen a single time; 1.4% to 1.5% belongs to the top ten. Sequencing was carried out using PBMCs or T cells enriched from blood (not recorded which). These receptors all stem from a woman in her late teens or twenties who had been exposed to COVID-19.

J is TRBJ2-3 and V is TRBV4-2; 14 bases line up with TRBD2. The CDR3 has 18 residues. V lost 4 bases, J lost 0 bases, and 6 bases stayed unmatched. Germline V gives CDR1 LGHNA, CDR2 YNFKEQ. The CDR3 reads CASSLPGLAGESTDTQYF. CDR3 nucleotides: TGTGCCAGCAGCCTTCCGGGACTAGCGGGAGAGAGCACAGATACGCAGTATTTT.

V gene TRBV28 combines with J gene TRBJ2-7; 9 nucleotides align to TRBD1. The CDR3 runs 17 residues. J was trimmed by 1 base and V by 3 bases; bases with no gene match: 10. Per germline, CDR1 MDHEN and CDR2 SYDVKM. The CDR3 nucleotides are TGTGCCAGCAGTTTGGGACAGGGAGTAGTTCGGTCCTACGAGCAGTACTTC. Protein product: CASSLGQGVVRSYEQYF.

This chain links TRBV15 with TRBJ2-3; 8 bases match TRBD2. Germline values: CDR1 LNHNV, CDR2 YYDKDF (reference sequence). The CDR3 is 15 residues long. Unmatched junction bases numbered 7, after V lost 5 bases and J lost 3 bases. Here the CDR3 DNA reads TGTGCCACCAGCGTCCGCGGGGGGACAACAGATACGCAGTATTTT. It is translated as CATSVRGGTTDTQYF.

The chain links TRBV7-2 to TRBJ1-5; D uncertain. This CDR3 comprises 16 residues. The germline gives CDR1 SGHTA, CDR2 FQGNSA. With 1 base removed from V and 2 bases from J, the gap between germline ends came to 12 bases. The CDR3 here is CASSLVGSFGNQPQHF. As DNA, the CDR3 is TGTGCCAGCAGCTTAGTCGGTAGTTTTGGCAATCAGCCCCAGCATTTT.

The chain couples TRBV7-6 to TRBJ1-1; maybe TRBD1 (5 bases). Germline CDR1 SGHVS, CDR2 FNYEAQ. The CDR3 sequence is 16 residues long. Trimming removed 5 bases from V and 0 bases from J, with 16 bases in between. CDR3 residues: CASSGPLQGMNTEAFF. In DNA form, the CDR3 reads TGTGCCAGCAGCGGGCCGCTGCAGGGCATGAACACTGAAGCTTTCTTT.

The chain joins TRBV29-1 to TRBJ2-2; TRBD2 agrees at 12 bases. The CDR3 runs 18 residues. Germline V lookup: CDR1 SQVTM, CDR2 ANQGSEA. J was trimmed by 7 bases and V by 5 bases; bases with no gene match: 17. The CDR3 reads CSVILLLAGGRVIGELFF. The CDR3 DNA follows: TGCAGCGTTATCTTGCTACTAGCGGGAGGCAGGGTAATCGGGGAGCTGTTTTTT.

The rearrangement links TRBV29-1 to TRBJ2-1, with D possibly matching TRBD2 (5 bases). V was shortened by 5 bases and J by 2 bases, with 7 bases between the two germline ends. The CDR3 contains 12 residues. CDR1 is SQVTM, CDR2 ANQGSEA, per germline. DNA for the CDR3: TGCAGCGTTTCCGGGGCCTACAATGAGCAGTTCTTC. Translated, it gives CSVSGAYNEQFF.

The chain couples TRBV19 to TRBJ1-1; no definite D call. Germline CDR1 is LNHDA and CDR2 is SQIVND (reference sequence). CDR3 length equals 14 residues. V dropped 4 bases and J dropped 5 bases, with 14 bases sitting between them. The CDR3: CASSTTNGWTEAFF. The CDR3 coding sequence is TGTGCCAGTAGTACAACAAACGGGTGGACTGAAGCTTTCTTT.

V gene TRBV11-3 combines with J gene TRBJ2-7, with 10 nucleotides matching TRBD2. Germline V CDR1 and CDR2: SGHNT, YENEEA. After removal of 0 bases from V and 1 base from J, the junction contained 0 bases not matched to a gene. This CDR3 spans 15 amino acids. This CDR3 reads CASSLEAGGSYEQYF. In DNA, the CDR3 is TGTGCCAGCAGCTTAGAAGCGGGAGGGTCCTACGAGCAGTACTTC.

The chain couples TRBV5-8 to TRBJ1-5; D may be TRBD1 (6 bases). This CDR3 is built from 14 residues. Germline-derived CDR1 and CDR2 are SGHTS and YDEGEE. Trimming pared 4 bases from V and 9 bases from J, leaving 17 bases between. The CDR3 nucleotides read TGTGCCAGCAGCCCCCGGGACACCTTCTGGCCCCAGCATTTT. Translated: CASSPRDTFWPQHF.

CDR3 nucleotides: TGTGCCAGCAGCGGAGACAGGGGTGTCATGAACACTGAAGCTTTCTTT. Translating gives CASSGDRGVMNTEAFF. This chain joins TRBV9 and TRBJ1-1; 8 bases align to TRBD1. V shed 3 bases and J 0 bases; nucleotides not matched to a gene: 7. The CDR3 totals 16 residues. Germline V lookup: CDR1 SGDLS, CDR2 YYNGEE.

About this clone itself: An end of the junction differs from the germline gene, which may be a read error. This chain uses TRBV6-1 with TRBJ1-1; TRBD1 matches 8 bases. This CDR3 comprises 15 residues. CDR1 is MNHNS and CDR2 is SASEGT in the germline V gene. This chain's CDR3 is CASREGQGLVSEAFF. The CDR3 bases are TGTGCCAGCAGAGAAGGACAGGGTTTGGTCTCTGAAGCTTTCTTT.

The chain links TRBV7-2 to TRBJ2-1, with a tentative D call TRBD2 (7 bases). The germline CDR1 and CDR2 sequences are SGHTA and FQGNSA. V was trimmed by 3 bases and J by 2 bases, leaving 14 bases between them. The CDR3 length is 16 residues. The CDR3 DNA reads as TGTGCCAGCAGCTTCACGGGGGGCTTAACCTACAATGAGCAGTTCTTC. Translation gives CASSFTGGLTYNEQFF.

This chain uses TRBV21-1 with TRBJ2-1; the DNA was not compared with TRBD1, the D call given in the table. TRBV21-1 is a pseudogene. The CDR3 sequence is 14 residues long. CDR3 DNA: TGTGCCAGCAGCAAAGGACAGGGCTACAATGAGCAGTTCTTC. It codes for CASSKGQGYNEQFF.

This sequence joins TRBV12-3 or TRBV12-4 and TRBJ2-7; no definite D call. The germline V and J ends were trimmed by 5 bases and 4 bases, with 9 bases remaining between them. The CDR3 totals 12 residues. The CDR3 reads CASSITLYEQYF. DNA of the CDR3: TGTGCCAGCAGTATCACTTTGTACGAGCAGTACTTC.

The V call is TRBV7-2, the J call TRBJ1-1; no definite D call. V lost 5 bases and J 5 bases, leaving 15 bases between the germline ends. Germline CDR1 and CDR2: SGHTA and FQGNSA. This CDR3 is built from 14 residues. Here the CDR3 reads CASSPPPGGTEAFF. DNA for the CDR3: TGTGCCAGCAGCCCGCCCCCAGGAGGAACTGAAGCTTTCTTT.

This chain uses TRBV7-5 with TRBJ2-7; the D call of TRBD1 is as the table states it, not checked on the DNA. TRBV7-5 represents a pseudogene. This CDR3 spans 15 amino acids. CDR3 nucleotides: TGTGTCAGAACCAATCGTTCACACAGACCCTACGAGCAGTACTTC. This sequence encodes CVRTNRSHRPYEQYF.

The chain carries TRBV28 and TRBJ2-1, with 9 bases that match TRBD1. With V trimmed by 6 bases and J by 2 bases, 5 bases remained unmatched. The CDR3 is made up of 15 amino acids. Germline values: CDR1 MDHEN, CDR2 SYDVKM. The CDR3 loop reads CASSTGGRTYNEQFF. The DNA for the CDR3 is TGTGCCAGCAGCACAGGGGGCCGTACCTACAATGAGCAGTTCTTC.

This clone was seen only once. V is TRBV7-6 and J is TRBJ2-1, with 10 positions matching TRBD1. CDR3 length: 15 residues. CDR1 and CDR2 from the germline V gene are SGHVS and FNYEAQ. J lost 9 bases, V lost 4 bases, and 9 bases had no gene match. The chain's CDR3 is CASSYRDRGQSEQFF. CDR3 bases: TGTGCCAGCAGCTACCGGGACAGGGGTCAAAGTGAGCAGTTCTTC. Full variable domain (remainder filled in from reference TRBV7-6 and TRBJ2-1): GAGVSQSPRYKVTKRGQDVALRCDPISGHVSLYWYRQALGQGPEFLTYFNYEAQQDKSGLPNDRFSAERPEGSISTLTIQRTEQRDSAMYRCASSYRDRGQSEQFFGPGTRLTVL.

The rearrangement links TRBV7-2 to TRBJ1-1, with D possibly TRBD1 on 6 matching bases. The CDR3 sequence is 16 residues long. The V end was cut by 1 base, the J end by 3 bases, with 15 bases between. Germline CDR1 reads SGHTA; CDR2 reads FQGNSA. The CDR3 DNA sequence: TGTGCCAGCAGCTTAGTCTACAGGGTTTCGGACACTGAAGCTTTCTTT. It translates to CASSLVYRVSDTEAFF. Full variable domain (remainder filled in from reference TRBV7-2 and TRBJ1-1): GAGVSQSPSNKVTEKGKDVELRCDPISGHTALYWYRQSLGQGLEFLIYFQGNSAPDKSGLPSDRFSAERTGGSVSTLTIQRTQQEDSAVYLCASSLVYRVSDTEAFFGQGTRLTVV.

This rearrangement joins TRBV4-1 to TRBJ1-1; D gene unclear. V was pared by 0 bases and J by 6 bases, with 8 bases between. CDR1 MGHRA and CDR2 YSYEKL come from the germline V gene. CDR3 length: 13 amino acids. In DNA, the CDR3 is TGCGCCAGCAGCCAAGAAACGGGAGCTGAAGCTTTCTTT. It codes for CASSQETGAEAFF.

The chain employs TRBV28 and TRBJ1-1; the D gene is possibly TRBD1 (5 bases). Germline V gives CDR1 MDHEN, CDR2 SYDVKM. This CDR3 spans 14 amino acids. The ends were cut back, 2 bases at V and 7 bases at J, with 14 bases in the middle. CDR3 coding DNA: TGTGCCAGCAGTTTAGAGGCAGGTAGGGGTGAAGCTTTCTTT. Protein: CASSLEAGRGEAFF.

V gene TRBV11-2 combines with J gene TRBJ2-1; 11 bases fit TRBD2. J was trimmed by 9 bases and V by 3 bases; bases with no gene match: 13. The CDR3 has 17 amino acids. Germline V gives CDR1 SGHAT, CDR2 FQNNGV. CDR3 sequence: CASSFVFTSGGIVEQFF. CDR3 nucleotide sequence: TGTGCCAGCAGCTTTGTATTCACTAGCGGGGGAATCGTTGAGCAGTTCTTC.

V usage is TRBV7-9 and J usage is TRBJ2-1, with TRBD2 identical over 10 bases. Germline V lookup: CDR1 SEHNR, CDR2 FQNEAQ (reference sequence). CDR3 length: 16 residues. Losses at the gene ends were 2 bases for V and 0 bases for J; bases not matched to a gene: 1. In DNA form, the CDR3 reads TGTGCCAGCAGCTTAACTAGCGGGGTCTCCTACAATGAGCAGTTCTTC. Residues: CASSLTSGVSYNEQFF.

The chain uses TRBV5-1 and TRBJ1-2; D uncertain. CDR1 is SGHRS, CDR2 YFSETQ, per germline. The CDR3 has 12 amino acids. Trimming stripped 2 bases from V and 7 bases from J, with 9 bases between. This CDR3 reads CASSFRDFGYTF. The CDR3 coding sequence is TGCGCCAGCAGCTTCCGGGATTTTGGCTACACCTTC. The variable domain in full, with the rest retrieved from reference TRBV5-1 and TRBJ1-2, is KAGVTQTPRYLIKTRGQQVTLSCSPISGHRSVSWYQQTPGQGLQFLFEYFSETQRNKGNFPGRFSGRQFSNSRSEMNVSTLELGDSALYLCASSFRDFGYTFGSGTRLTVV.

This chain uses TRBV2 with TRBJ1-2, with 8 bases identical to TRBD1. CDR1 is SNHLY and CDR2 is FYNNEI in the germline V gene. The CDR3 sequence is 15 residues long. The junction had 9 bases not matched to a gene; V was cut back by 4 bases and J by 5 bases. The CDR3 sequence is CASSALDRVYYGYTF. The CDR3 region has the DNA TGTGCCAGCAGTGCGTTGGACAGGGTGTATTATGGCTACACCTTC. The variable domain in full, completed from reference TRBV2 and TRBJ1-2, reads EPEVTQTPSHQVTQMGQEVILRCVPISNHLYFYWYRQILGQKVEFLVSFYNNEISEKSEIFDDQFSVERPDGSNFTLKIRSTKLEDSAMYFCASSALDRVYYGYTFGSGTRLTVV.

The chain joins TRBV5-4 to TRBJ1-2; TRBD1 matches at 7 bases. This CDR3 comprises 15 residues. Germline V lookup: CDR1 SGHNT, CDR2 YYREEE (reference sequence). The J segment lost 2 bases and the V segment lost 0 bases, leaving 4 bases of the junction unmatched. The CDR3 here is CASSLATGTNYGYTF. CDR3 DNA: TGTGCCAGCAGCTTGGCGACAGGGACCAACTATGGCTACACCTTC.